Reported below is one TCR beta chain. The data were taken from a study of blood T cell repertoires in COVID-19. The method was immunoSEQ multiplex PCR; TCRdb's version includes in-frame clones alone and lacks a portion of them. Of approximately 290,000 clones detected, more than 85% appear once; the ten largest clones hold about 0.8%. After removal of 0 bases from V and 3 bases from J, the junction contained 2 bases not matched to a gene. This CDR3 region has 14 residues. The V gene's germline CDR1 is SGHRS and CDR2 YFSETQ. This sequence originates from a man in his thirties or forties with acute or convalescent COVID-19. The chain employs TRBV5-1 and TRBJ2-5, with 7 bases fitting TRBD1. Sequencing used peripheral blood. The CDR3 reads CASSLAGTEETQYF. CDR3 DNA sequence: TGCGCCAGCAGCTTGGCTGGGACAGAAGAGACCCAGTACTTC.